The clone carrying this T cell receptor (beta chain) was observed once. Its specificity is not known. This specimen comes from a study of T cell responses to AZD1222 COVID-19 vaccine. Clones were sequenced by immunoSEQ multiplex PCR, and TCRdb holds only the in-frame ones, with some missing. The top ten hold around 9% of the sample, which has approximately 100,000 clones, over 70% seen once. Findings and limits, study-wide: Breadth and depth of Spike-specific TCRs rose after two AZD1222 doses. Spike regions recognized by vaccine-associated CD4 TCRs spanned the protein, led by 160-218 and 743-854. Donors skewed white British and female; clonal diversity was possibly underestimated.

In germline, CDR1 is LGHNT, CDR2 FRNRAP. There are 14 residues in the CDR3. Deletions cut 6 bases from V and 4 bases from J, with 13 bases between. The clonotype was recovered from an adult in good health. The genes are TRBV12-5 and TRBJ1-5; D not certain. Sequences were derived from peripheral blood, sampled on day 0 of AZD1222 vaccination. This chain's CDR3 is CASGPSLVNQPQHF. CDR3 nucleotides: TGTGCTAGTGGCCCCTCGCTGGTTAATCAGCCCCAGCATTTT.